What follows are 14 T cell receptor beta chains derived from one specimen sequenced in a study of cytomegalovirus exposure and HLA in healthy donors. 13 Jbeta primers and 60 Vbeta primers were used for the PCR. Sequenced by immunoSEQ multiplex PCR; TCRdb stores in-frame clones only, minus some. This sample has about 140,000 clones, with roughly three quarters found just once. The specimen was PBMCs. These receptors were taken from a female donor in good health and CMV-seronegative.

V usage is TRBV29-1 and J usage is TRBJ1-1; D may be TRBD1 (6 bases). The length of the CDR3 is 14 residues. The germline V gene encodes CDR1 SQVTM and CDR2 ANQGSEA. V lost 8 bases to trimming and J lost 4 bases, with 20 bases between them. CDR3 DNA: TGCAGCTCGACGGGGTCAGGGGCCGGCACTGAAGCTTTCTTT. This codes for CSSTGSGAGTEAFF. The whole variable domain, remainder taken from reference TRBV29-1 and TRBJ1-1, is SAVISQKPSRDICQRGTSLTIQCQVDSQVTMMFWYRQQPGQSLTLIATANQGSEATYESGFVIDKFPISRPNLTFSTLTVSNMSPEDSSIYLCSSTGSGAGTEAFFGQGTRLTVV.

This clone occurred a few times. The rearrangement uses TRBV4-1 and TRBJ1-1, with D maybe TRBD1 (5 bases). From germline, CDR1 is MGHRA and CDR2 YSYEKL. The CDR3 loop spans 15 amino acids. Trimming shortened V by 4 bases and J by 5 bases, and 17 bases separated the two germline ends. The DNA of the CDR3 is TGCGCCAGCAGCCGTTTCCAGGGTGGAAAAACTGAAGCTTTCTTT. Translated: CASSRFQGGKTEAFF.

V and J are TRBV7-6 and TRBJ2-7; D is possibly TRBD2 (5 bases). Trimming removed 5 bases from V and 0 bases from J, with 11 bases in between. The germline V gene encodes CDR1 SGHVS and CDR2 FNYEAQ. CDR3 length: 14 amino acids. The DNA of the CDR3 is TGTGCCAGCAGCAAAGACGAGGGCTCCTACGAGCAGTACTTC. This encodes CASSKDEGSYEQYF.

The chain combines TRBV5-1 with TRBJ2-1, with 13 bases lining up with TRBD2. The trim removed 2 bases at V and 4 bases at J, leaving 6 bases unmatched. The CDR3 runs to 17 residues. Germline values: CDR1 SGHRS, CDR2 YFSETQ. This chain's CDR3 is CASSFRTSGGAYNEQFF. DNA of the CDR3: TGCGCCAGCAGCTTCCGGACTAGCGGGGGAGCATACAATGAGCAGTTCTTC.

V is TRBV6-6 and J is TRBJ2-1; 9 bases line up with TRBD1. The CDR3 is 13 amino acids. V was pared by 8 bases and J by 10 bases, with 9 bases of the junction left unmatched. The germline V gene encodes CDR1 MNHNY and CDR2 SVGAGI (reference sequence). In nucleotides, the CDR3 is TGTGCCAGCGTGGGACAGGGCCTAGGAGAGCAGTTCTTC. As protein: CASVGQGLGEQFF.

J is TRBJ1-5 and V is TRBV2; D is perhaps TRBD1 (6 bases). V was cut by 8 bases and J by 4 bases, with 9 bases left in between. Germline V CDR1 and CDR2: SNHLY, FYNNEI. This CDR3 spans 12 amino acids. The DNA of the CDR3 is TGTGCCAGCTCAGGGGAAAATCAGCCCCAGCATTTT. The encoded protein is CASSGENQPQHF.

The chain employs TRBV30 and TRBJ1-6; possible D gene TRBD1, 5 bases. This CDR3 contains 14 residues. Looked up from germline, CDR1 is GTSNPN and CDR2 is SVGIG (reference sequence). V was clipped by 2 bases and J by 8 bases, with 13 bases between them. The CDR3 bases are TGTGCCTGGAGTATAACAGGCCAGTATTCACCCCTCCACTTT. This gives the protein CAWSITGQYSPLHF.

Written as DNA, the CDR3 is TGTGCCAGCTCCGCGGGGGGCGGCAGCTCCTACGAGCAGTACTTC. Its protein is CASSAGGGSSYEQYF. This sequence joins TRBV9 and TRBJ2-7; 8 bases are a match to TRBD2. Germline lookup yields CDR1 SGDLS and CDR2 YYNGEE. V was clipped by 7 bases and J by 0 bases; unmatched bases: 9. The CDR3 extends over 15 amino acids.

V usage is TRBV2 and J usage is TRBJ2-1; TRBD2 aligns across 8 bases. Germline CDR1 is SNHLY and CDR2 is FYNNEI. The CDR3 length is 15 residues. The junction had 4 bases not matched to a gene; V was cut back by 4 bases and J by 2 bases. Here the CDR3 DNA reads TGTGCCAGCAGTGTGCAAGCGGGAGCCTACAATGAGCAGTTCTTC. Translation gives CASSVQAGAYNEQFF.

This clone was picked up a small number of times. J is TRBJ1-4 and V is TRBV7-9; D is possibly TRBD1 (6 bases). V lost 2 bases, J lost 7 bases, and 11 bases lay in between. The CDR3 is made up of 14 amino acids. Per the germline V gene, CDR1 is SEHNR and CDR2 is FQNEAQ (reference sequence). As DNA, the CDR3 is TGTGCCAGCAGCTTATCAGGGGTTATTGAAAAACTGTTTTTT. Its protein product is CASSLSGVIEKLFF.

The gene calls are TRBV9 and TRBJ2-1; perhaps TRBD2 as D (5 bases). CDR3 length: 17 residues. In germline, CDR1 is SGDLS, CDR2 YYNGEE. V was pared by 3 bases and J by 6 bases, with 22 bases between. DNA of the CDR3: TGTGCCAGCAGCGCCCGACCCTTAGCGCTCGTAGGCAATGAGCAGTTCTTC. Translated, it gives CASSARPLALVGNEQFF.

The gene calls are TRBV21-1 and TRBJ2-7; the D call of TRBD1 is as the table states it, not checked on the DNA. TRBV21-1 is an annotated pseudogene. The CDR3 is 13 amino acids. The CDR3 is CARRGTQSYEQYF. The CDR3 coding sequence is TGTGCCAGGAGGGGGACGCAATCCTACGAGCAGTACTTC.

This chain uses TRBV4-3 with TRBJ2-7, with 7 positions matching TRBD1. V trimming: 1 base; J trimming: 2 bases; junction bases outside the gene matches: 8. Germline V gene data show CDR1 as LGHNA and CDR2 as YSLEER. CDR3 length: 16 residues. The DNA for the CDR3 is TGCGCCAGCAGCCAAGGGGACAGCTCCTTTACCTACGAGCAGTACTTC. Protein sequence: CASSQGDSSFTYEQYF.

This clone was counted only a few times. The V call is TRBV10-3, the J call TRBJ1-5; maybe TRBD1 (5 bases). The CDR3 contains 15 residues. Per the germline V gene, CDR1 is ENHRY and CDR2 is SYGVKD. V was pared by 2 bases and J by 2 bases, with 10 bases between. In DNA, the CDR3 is TGTGCCATCAGTGAGCTGGGAGGGGGCAATCAGCCCCAGCATTTT. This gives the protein CAISELGGGNQPQHF.